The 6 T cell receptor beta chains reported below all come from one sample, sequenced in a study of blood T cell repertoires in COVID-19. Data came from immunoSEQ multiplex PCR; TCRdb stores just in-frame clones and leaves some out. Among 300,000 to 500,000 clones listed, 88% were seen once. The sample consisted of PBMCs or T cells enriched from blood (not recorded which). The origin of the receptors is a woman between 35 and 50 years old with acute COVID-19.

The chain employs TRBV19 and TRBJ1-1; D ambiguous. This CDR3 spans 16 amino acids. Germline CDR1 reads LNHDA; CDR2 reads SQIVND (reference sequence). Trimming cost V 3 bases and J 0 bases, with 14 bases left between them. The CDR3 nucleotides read TGTGCCAGTAGTATGAGGGCAGTACCGATGAACACTGAAGCTTTCTTT. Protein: CASSMRAVPMNTEAFF.

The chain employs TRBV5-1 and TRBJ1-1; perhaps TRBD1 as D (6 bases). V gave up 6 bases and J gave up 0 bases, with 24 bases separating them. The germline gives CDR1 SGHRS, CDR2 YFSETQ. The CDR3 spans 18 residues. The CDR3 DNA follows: TGCGCCAGCACCATACAGGGAGGGCGCGGAGGACTGAACACTGAAGCTTTCTTT. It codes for CASTIQGGRGGLNTEAFF.

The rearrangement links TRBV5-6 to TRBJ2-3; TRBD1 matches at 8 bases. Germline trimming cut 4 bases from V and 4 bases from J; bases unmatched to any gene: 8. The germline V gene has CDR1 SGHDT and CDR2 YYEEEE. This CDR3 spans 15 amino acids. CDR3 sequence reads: CASSPRTGSSDTQYF. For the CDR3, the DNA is TGTGCCAGCAGCCCGAGGACAGGGAGTTCAGATACGCAGTATTTT. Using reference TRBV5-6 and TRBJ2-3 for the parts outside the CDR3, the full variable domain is DAGVTQSPTHLIKTRGQQVTLRCSPKSGHDTVSWYQQALGQGPQFIFQYYEEEERQRGNFPDRFSGHQFPNYSSELNVNALLLGDSALYLCASSPRTGSSDTQYFGPGTRLTVL.

This CDR3 reads CASSPGNRAQHF. Written as DNA, the CDR3 is TGTGCCAGCAGTCCCGGGAACCGAGCCCAGCATTTT. This sequence joins TRBV12-3 or TRBV12-4 and TRBJ1-5; D remains unclear. The CDR3 totals 12 residues. Trimming took off 5 bases at V and 11 bases at J, with 13 bases between the two ends.

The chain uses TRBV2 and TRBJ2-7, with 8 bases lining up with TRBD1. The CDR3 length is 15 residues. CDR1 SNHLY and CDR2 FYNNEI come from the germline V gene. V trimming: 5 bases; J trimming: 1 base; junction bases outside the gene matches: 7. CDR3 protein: CASSYRGKRSYEQYF. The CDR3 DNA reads TGTGCCAGCAGTTACAGGGGGAAGAGGTCCTACGAGCAGTACTTC.

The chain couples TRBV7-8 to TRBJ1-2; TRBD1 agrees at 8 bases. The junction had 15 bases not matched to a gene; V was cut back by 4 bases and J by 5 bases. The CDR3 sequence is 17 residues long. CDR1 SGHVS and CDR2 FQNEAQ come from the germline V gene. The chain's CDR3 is CASSSVSGTGDSYGYTF. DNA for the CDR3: TGTGCCAGCAGCTCTGTTTCCGGGACAGGTGATTCATATGGCTACACCTTC. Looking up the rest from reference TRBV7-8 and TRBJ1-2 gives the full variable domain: GAGVSQSPRYKVAKRGQDVALRCDPISGHVSLFWYQQALGQGPEFLTYFQNEAQLDKSGLPSDRFFAERPEGSVSTLKIQRTQQEDSAVYLCASSSVSGTGDSYGYTFGSGTRLTVV.